These 32 T cell receptor beta chains were all obtained from the same sample, sequenced in a study of blood T cell repertoires in COVID-19. TCRdb's copy holds only in-frame clones and misses some; the assay was immunoSEQ multiplex PCR. The sample yields just over 150,000 clones, approximately 87% seen once. The sample comprised PBMCs or T cells enriched from blood (not recorded which). The receptor set was obtained from a woman aged 50 to 65 who had recovered from COVID-19.

The J gene is TRBJ2-3, the V gene TRBV7-2; D is unclear. Germline V gives CDR1 SGHTA, CDR2 FQGNSA. The CDR3 extends over 16 amino acids. With 1 base removed from V and 2 bases from J, the gap between germline ends came to 13 bases. DNA of the CDR3: TGTGCCAGCAGCTTAGATTCCGGCAGCGTCACAGATACGCAGTATTTT. Protein: CASSLDSGSVTDTQYF.

The chain uses TRBV19 and TRBJ1-2; D remains unclear. Germline CDR1 and CDR2: LNHDA and SQIVND (reference sequence). With 10 bases removed from V and 2 bases from J, the gap between germline ends came to 14 bases. The CDR3 length is 13 residues. In nucleotides, the CDR3 is TGTGCCACCCAAGGGAGTTCCAACTATGGCTACACCTTC. Its protein product is CATQGSSNYGYTF.

The chain joins TRBV7-9 to TRBJ2-1; perhaps TRBD2 as D (5 bases). The CDR3 extends over 12 amino acids. Per the germline V gene, CDR1 is SEHNR and CDR2 is FQNEAQ (reference sequence). Trimming removed 8 bases from V and 4 bases from J, with 9 bases in between. CDR3 DNA sequence: TGTGCCAGCCGCGGAGGATACAATGAGCAGTTCTTC. It yields the protein CASRGGYNEQFF.

This chain joins TRBV5-4 and TRBJ2-7, with 8 positions matching TRBD1. The CDR3 covers 14 residues. Germline V gene lookup returns CDR1 SGHNT and CDR2 YYREEE (reference sequence). Trimming at V came to 9 bases and at J to 7 bases, leaving 15 bases not matched to a gene. CDR3 bases: TGTGCCATATCCATTGGGACAGGCCCCGAAGAGCAGTACTTC. Translation gives CAISIGTGPEEQYF.

CDR3 loop: CATARFSGGPLYEQYF. The CDR3 DNA is TGTGCCACCGCGCGCTTTAGCGGGGGGCCCCTCTACGAGCAGTACTTC. The V and J genes are TRBV3-1 (or the pseudogene TRBV3-2) and TRBJ2-7, with 10 nucleotides matching TRBD2. Germline V gene data show CDR1 as LGHDT and CDR2 as YNNKEL (reference sequence). Losses at the gene ends were 10 bases for V and 3 bases for J; bases not matched to a gene: 15. The CDR3 length is 16 residues.

This clone came up a few times. The chain carries TRBV6-5 and TRBJ1-1; 9 bases fit TRBD1. Germline V gene sequence: CDR1 MNHEY, CDR2 SVGAGI. V was clipped by 4 bases and J by 11 bases; unmatched bases: 5. This CDR3 comprises 12 residues. Written as DNA, the CDR3 is TGTGCCAGCAGTTCCGCCGGGACAGGGGCTTTCTTT. This encodes CASSSAGTGAFF.

This chain connects TRBV9 to TRBJ1-1; D uncertain. The CDR3 is 14 amino acids. CDR1 is SGDLS and CDR2 is YYNGEE in the germline V gene. V was shortened by 1 base and J by 5 bases, with 12 bases between the two germline ends. CDR3 region: CASSVTPSRTEAFF. The CDR3 DNA sequence: TGTGCCAGCAGCGTAACCCCCTCTAGGACTGAAGCTTTCTTT.

V is TRBV11-1 and J is TRBJ1-1, with D unresolved. The CDR3 is made up of 14 amino acids. Germline V gene lookup returns CDR1 SGHAT and CDR2 FQDESV (reference sequence). The V end lost 1 base, the J end lost 1 base, and 7 bases lay between the germline ends. The CDR3 sequence: CASSLGPGNTEAFF. CDR3 in DNA: TGTGCCAGCAGCTTAGGCCCGGGGAACACTGAAGCTTTCTTT.

V and J are TRBV2 and TRBJ1-2; unclear D gene. Trimming pared 6 bases from V and 8 bases from J, leaving 7 bases between. This CDR3 contains 10 residues. Germline-derived CDR1 and CDR2 are SNHLY and FYNNEI. CDR3 in amino acids: CASRAVGYTF. The CDR3 DNA follows: TGTGCCAGCAGAGCGGTGGGCTACACCTTC.

The chain combines TRBV19 with TRBJ1-1, with TRBD1 matching 9 bases. The CDR3 is 14 amino acids. Trimming at V came to 7 bases and at J to 6 bases, leaving 9 bases not matched to a gene. Germline V gene lookup returns CDR1 LNHDA and CDR2 SQIVND (reference sequence). CDR3 sequence: CASTLTGGSPEAFF. In DNA form, the CDR3 reads TGTGCCAGTACCCTGACAGGGGGTTCGCCTGAAGCTTTCTTT.

V is TRBV10-3 and J is TRBJ2-7; tentative D call: TRBD2 (5 bases). CDR1 is ENHRY, CDR2 SYGVKD, per germline. Trimming pared 6 bases from V and 0 bases from J, leaving 12 bases between. The CDR3 contains 14 residues. CDR3 bases: TGTGCCATCAGGGGAGATACTACCTCCTACGAGCAGTACTTC. This sequence encodes CAIRGDTTSYEQYF.

The chain has TRBV2 and TRBJ2-1, with D unresolved. The CDR3 has 13 residues. Germline values: CDR1 SNHLY, CDR2 FYNNEI. V was trimmed by 7 bases and J by 7 bases, leaving 14 bases between them. The CDR3 protein is CASKTGLRNEQFF. The CDR3 DNA reads TGTGCCAGCAAAACCGGCCTCAGGAATGAGCAGTTCTTC.

In this sample, this clone turned up once. DNA for the CDR3: TGTGCCAGCAGTTACTGGCAAGACGGGGGTGCAGATACGCAGTATTTT. Protein product: CASSYWQDGGADTQYF. The chain couples TRBV6-2 or TRBV6-3 to TRBJ2-3, with D perhaps TRBD2 (6 bases). The germline CDR1 and CDR2 sequences are MNHEY and SVGEGT. V was clipped by 1 base and J by 4 bases, with 15 bases between them. The CDR3 runs 16 residues.

The chain uses TRBV5-4 and TRBJ2-3, with 9 bases identical to TRBD2. Germline CDR1 and CDR2: SGHNT and YYREEE (reference sequence). V lost 0 bases, J lost 6 bases, and 8 bases stayed unmatched. The length of the CDR3 is 16 residues. This chain's CDR3 is CASSLASAGGADTQYF. DNA for the CDR3: TGTGCCAGCAGCTTGGCAAGCGCGGGGGGGGCGGATACGCAGTATTTT.

J is TRBJ2-2 and V is TRBV18; a weak D match, TRBD1 (5 bases). The germline gives CDR1 KGHSH, CDR2 LQKENI. This CDR3 is 14 amino acids long. V gave up 5 bases and J gave up 5 bases, with 12 bases separating them. CDR3 sequence reads: CASSVIQGTGELFF. The CDR3 nucleotides read TGTGCCAGCTCAGTGATCCAGGGAACCGGGGAGCTGTTTTTT.

The count of this clone is one. V gene TRBV9 combines with J gene TRBJ2-7, with a tentative D call TRBD1 (6 bases). The ends were cut back, 4 bases at V and 5 bases at J, with 16 bases in the middle. The germline gives CDR1 SGDLS, CDR2 YYNGEE. The CDR3 is 14 residues long. The CDR3 loop is CASSTSTGGDEQYF. In nucleotides, the CDR3 is TGTGCCAGCAGCACCTCGACAGGTGGCGACGAGCAGTACTTC.

This chain links TRBV4-3 with TRBJ2-7, with a weak D call TRBD2 (5 bases). V was shortened by 0 bases and J by 4 bases, with 13 bases between the two germline ends. The CDR3 spans 15 residues. Germline-derived CDR1 and CDR2 are LGHNA and YSLEER. This chain's CDR3 is CASSQDSASSYEQYF. The CDR3 region has the DNA TGCGCCAGCAGCCAAGATAGTGCTAGCAGTTACGAGCAGTACTTC.

This rearrangement joins TRBV7-3 to TRBJ1-2; 7 nucleotides align to TRBD1. The CDR3 has 13 residues. The germline gives CDR1 SGHTA, CDR2 FQGTGA. Trimming removed 3 bases from V and 8 bases from J; junction bases left unmatched: 6. The CDR3: CASSFQTGEGYTF. DNA of the CDR3: TGTGCCAGCAGCTTCCAAACAGGGGAGGGCTACACCTTC.

J is TRBJ1-1 and V is TRBV6-2 or TRBV6-3; TRBD1 agrees at 7 bases. Germline trimming cut 2 bases from V and 1 base from J; bases unmatched to any gene: 4. The CDR3 has 15 amino acids. Germline V gene lookup returns CDR1 MNHEY and CDR2 SVGEGT. This CDR3 reads CASSYPRTGNTEAFF. CDR3 in DNA: TGTGCCAGCAGTTACCCGAGGACAGGGAACACTGAAGCTTTCTTT.

The chain couples TRBV4-3 to TRBJ2-3, with 13 bases identical to TRBD2. Trimming removed 2 bases from V and 5 bases from J; junction bases left unmatched: 7. The CDR3 spans 17 residues. Germline lookup yields CDR1 LGHNA and CDR2 YSLEER. The CDR3 here is CASSQTSGGARGDTQYF. CDR3 nucleotides: TGCGCCAGCAGCCAAACTAGCGGGGGGGCCCGCGGAGATACGCAGTATTTT.

The V and J genes are TRBV11-2 and TRBJ1-6, with D uncertain. Between the trimmed V and J ends, which lost 7 bases and 0 bases, there was a span of 7 bases. The CDR3 length is 14 residues. Germline values: CDR1 SGHAT, CDR2 FQNNGV. The CDR3 reads CASMPGSYNSPLHF. CDR3 DNA: TGTGCCAGCATGCCCGGCTCCTATAATTCACCCCTCCACTTT. Based on the CDR3 plus reference TRBV11-2 and TRBJ1-6, the full variable domain is EAGVAQSPRYKIIEKRQSVAFWCNPISGHATLYWYQQILGQGPKLLIQFQNNGVVDDSQLPKDRFSAERLKGVDSTLKIQPAKLEDSAVYLCASMPGSYNSPLHFGNGTRLTVT.

The chain combines TRBV3-1 (or the pseudogene TRBV3-2) with TRBJ2-1; 7 bases are shared with TRBD2. Germline V lookup: CDR1 LGHDT, CDR2 YNNKEL (reference sequence). The CDR3 is made up of 16 amino acids. The ends lost 5 bases at V and 1 base at J; junction bases unmatched: 8. The CDR3 loop reads CASSASGKTSYNEQFF. Here the CDR3 DNA reads TGTGCCAGCAGCGCTAGCGGAAAAACATCCTACAATGAGCAGTTCTTC.

The table lists this clone with a few counts. V and J are TRBV7-2 and TRBJ2-3; D gene uncertain. Germline-derived CDR1 and CDR2 are SGHTA and FQGNSA. The CDR3 runs to 15 residues. V gave up 1 base and J gave up 7 bases, with 15 bases separating them. CDR3: CASSLDPYPTNTQYF. The CDR3, as DNA: TGTGCCAGCAGCTTAGATCCATATCCTACGAATACGCAGTATTTT. Full variable domain (missing parts from reference TRBV7-2 and TRBJ2-3): GAGVSQSPSNKVTEKGKDVELRCDPISGHTALYWYRQSLGQGLEFLIYFQGNSAPDKSGLPSDRFSAERTGGSVSTLTIQRTQQEDSAVYLCASSLDPYPTNTQYFGPGTRLTVL.

The V gene is TRBV5-1, the J gene TRBJ2-2; no firm D call. The germline CDR1 and CDR2 sequences are SGHRS and YFSETQ. CDR3 length: 15 amino acids. The V and J ends lost 0 bases and 1 base respectively, with 7 bases between them. CDR3 nucleotide sequence: TGCGCCAGCAGCTTGGGCGGAATGAACACCGGGGAGCTGTTTTTT. This encodes CASSLGGMNTGELFF.

DNA of the CDR3: TGTGCCAGCAGCGGACCCGGGACAGGAGAAACTGAAGCTTTCTTT. Translated: CASSGPGTGETEAFF. V usage is TRBV9 and J usage is TRBJ1-1, with 8 bases identical to TRBD1. Germline V lookup: CDR1 SGDLS, CDR2 YYNGEE. The V gene end was trimmed by 3 bases and the J gene end by 5 bases; junction bases not matched to a gene: 9. The CDR3 contains 15 residues.

This CDR3 reads CASSPSQGLNTGELFF. In DNA, the CDR3 is TGTGCCAGCTCACCAAGCCAGGGGTTGAACACCGGGGAGCTGTTTTTT. The chain combines TRBV18 with TRBJ2-2, with a possible D match to TRBD1 (6 bases). CDR1 and CDR2 (germline): KGHSH, LQKENI. Trimming cost V 2 bases and J 1 base, with 11 bases left between them. The CDR3 runs 16 residues.

This clone was picked up one time. V and J are TRBV3-1 (or the pseudogene TRBV3-2) and TRBJ1-1; D unclear. This CDR3 region has 12 residues. The germline V gene encodes CDR1 LGHDT and CDR2 YNNKEL (reference sequence). The CDR3 bases are TGTTGTAGTTGCGGCGCGGGCACTGAAGCTTTCTTT. Protein: CCSCGAGTEAFF.

V usage is TRBV29-1 and J usage is TRBJ2-2; TRBD2 might be the D (5 bases). The CDR3 consists of 13 residues. With 3 bases removed from V and 3 bases from J, the gap between germline ends came to 8 bases. Germline V gives CDR1 SQVTM, CDR2 ANQGSEA. CDR3 region: CSVDGADTGELFF. In DNA form, the CDR3 reads TGCAGCGTTGATGGAGCGGACACCGGGGAGCTGTTTTTT.

CDR3 amino acids: CASGLGQGASYEQYF. The CDR3 DNA is TGTGCTAGTGGTCTAGGACAGGGGGCCTCCTACGAGCAGTACTTC. V is TRBV12-5 and J is TRBJ2-7, with TRBD1 matching 11 bases. CDR1 LGHNT and CDR2 FRNRAP come from the germline V gene. The CDR3 extends over 15 amino acids. The junction had 3 bases not matched to a gene; V was cut back by 5 bases and J by 0 bases.

The V and J genes are TRBV7-8 and TRBJ1-5, with 7 bases fitting TRBD1. In germline, CDR1 is SGHVS, CDR2 FQNEAQ. V lost 5 bases and J lost 3; bases outside the gene matches: 7. This CDR3 has 15 residues. The DNA of the CDR3 is TGTGCCAGCAGCGGATACAGGGGTGACAATCAGCCCCAGCATTTT. This codes for CASSGYRGDNQPQHF.

This clone was picked up one time. The sample has other DNA sequences that encode this CDR3 too. V usage is TRBV27 and J usage is TRBJ1-1; D unclear. Germline V gene sequence: CDR1 MNHEY, CDR2 SMNVEV (reference sequence). The CDR3 has 13 residues. Between the trimmed V and J ends, which lost 2 bases and 0 bases, there was a span of 4 bases. In nucleotides, the CDR3 is TGTGCCAGCAGTTTAACACTGAACACTGAAGCTTTCTTT. This codes for CASSLTLNTEAFF.

The chain employs TRBV6-5 and TRBJ2-5, with 10 positions matching TRBD1. V trimming: 2 bases; J trimming: 5 bases; junction bases outside the gene matches: 5. The germline V gene encodes CDR1 MNHEY and CDR2 SVGAGI. The CDR3 covers 15 residues. The CDR3, as DNA: TGTGCCAGCAGTTACGACAGGGGGCGGGGGGAGACCCAGTACTTC. Amino acid sequence: CASSYDRGRGETQYF.